A selection of T cell receptor beta chains follows, all from one sample in a study of cytomegalovirus exposure and HLA in healthy donors. The repertoire was sequenced with immunoSEQ multiplex PCR; TCRdb's copy has only in-frame clones and lacks some. In the table there are about 130,000 clones, 70% to 80% of which are singletons. The specimen sequenced was PBMCs. These receptors all stem from a woman aged 60-70 years in good health and CMV-seropositive. Both conserved end residues are part of each CDR3. Each record gives: V gene, J gene, D gene, clone size, CDR3 DNA, CDR3 protein. D genes are given only for firm matches. Where a row states a size, it is once, few, many or the class of an expanded clone; other rows omit it.

v_call: TRBV7-2; j_call: TRBJ1-6; d_call: .; clone_size: .; cdr3_nt: TGTGCCAGCAGCCCCCCTAGGCGTCCCCTCCACTTT; cdr3_aa: CASSPPRRPLHF
v_call: TRBV28; j_call: TRBJ1-6; d_call: TRBD1; clone_size: .; cdr3_nt: TGTGCCAGTTCAGAACCGGGACAGGGGGCGATACGCCTCCACTTT; cdr3_aa: CASSEPGQGAIRLHF
v_call: TRBV5-1; j_call: TRBJ2-1; d_call: TRBD2; clone_size: .; cdr3_nt: TGCGCCAGCAGCGACCTAGCGGGAAACAATGAGCAGTTCTTC; cdr3_aa: CASSDLAGNNEQFF
v_call: TRBV9; j_call: TRBJ1-2; d_call: .; clone_size: .; cdr3_nt: TGTGCCAGCAGCAACAGGGATTTCGGCTATGGCTACACCTTC; cdr3_aa: CASSNRDFGYGYTF
v_call: TRBV19; j_call: TRBJ1-1; d_call: .; clone_size: .; cdr3_nt: TGTGCCAGTAGTGAGCGTTACACTGAAGCTTTCTTT; cdr3_aa: CASSERYTEAFF
v_call: TRBV5-1; j_call: TRBJ2-5; d_call: .; clone_size: .; cdr3_nt: TGCGCCAGCAGCTTGGGGACCGACTTGAGGGGGGAGACCCAGTACTTC; cdr3_aa: CASSLGTDLRGETQYF
v_call: TRBV7-8; j_call: TRBJ2-2; d_call: .; clone_size: .; cdr3_nt: TGTGCCAGCAGCTTAGGGCGGTCCTACACCGGGGAGCTGTTTTTT; cdr3_aa: CASSLGRSYTGELFF
v_call: TRBV5-6; j_call: TRBJ2-7; d_call: TRBD1; clone_size: .; cdr3_nt: TGTGCCAGCAGCTTGGCGGGTGCACAGGGGGTCCACGAGCAGTACTTC; cdr3_aa: CASSLAGAQGVHEQYF
v_call: TRBV9; j_call: TRBJ1-1; d_call: .; clone_size: few; cdr3_nt: TGTGCCAGCAGCGTTGGCAACAGTCGGACTGAAGCTTTCTTT; cdr3_aa: CASSVGNSRTEAFF
v_call: TRBV14; j_call: TRBJ1-2; d_call: .; clone_size: .; cdr3_nt: TGTGCCAGCAGCCAGGCACAGTTAATCTATGGCTACACCTTC; cdr3_aa: CASSQAQLIYGYTF
v_call: TRBV6-5; j_call: TRBJ2-5; d_call: .; clone_size: .; cdr3_nt: TGTGCCAGCAGTTACGCAGGGAGACGGGGGCAAGAGACCCAGTACTTC; cdr3_aa: CASSYAGRRGQETQYF
v_call: TRBV27; j_call: TRBJ1-4; d_call: .; clone_size: .; cdr3_nt: TGTGCCAGCAGTTACCGGAATGAAAAACTGTTTTTT; cdr3_aa: CASSYRNEKLFF
v_call: TRBV6-5; j_call: TRBJ2-7; d_call: .; clone_size: .; cdr3_nt: TGTGCCAGCAGTTATGACGAGGACTATGAGCAGTACTTC; cdr3_aa: CASSYDEDYEQYF